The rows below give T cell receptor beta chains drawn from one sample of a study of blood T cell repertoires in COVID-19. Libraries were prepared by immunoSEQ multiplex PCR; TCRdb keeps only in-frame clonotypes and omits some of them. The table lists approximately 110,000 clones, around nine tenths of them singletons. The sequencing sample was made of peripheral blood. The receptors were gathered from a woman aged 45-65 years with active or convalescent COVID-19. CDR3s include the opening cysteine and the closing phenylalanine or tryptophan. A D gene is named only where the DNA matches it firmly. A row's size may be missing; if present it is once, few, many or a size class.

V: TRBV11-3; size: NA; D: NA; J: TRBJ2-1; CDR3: CASSRTDNEQFF; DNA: TGTGCCAGCAGCCGGACAGACAATGAGCAGTTCTTC
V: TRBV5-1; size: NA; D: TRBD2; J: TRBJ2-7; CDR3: CASSLGLAGATYEQYF; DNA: TGCGCCAGCAGTCTAGGACTAGCGGGAGCCACCTACGAGCAGTACTTC
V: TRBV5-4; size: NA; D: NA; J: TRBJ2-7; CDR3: CASSSETSSSYEQYF; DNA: TGTGCCAGCAGCTCGGAAACTAGCTCTTCGTACGAGCAGTACTTC
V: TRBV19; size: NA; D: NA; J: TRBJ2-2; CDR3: CASSPRYTGELFF; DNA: TGTGCCAGTAGTCCTAGATACACCGGGGAGCTGTTTTTT
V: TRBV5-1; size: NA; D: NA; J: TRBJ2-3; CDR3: CASSSRRAGTDTQYF; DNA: TGCGCCAGCAGCTCAAGGAGGGCCGGCACAGATACGCAGTATTTT
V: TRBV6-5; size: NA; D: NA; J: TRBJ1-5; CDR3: CASRNSGGNQPQHF; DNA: TGTGCCAGCAGGAACTCCGGGGGCAATCAGCCCCAGCATTTT
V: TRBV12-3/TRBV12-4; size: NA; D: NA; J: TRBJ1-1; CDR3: CASSSLPRPAFF; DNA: TGTGCCAGCAGTTCCCTCCCCAGGCCTGCTTTCTTT
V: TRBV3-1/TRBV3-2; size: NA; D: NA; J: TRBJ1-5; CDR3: CASSQGGGSNQPQHF; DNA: TGTGCCAGCAGCCAGGGGGGAGGAAGCAATCAGCCCCAGCATTTT
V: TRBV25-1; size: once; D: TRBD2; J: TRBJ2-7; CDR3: CASSTPGLAATYEQYF; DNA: TGTGCCAGCAGTACTCCGGGACTAGCGGCAACCTACGAGCAGTACTTC
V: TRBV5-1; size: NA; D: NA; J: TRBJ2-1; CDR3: CASSSDSPPNNEQFF; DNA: TGCGCCAGCAGCTCGGACAGCCCACCGAACAATGAGCAGTTCTTC
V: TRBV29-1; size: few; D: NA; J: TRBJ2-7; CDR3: CSVAQGEQYF; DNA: TGCAGCGTTGCCCAGGGGGAGCAGTACTTC
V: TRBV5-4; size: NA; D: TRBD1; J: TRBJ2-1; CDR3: CASSSGTGPYNEQFF; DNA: TGTGCCAGCAGCTCCGGGACAGGGCCCTACAATGAGCAGTTCTTC
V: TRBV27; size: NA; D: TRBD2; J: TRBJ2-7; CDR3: CASSFNGLAGTYEQYF; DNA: TGTGCCAGCAGTTTTAACGGACTAGCGGGAACCTACGAGCAGTACTTC
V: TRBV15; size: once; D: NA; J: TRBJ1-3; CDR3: CATSRDEGFGNTIYF; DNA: TGTGCCACCAGCAGAGATGAGGGATTTGGAAACACCATATATTTT
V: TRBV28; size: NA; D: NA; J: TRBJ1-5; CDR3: CASSLARFSFQPQHF; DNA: TGTGCCAGCAGTTTAGCCAGGTTCTCATTTCAGCCCCAGCATTTT
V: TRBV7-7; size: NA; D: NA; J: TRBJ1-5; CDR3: CASSLAGQFYQPQHF; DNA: TGTGCTAGCAGCTTAGCCGGACAGTTTTATCAGCCCCAGCATTTT
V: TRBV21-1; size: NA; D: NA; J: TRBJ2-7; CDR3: CASLIYEQYF; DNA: TGTGCCAGCCTTATATACGAGCAGTACTTC
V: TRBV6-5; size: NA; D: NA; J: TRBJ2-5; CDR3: CASSLDSPTATQYF; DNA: TGTGCCAGCAGTCTCGACAGCCCTACAGCGACCCAGTACTTC
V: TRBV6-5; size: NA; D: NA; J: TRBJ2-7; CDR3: CASSYSRDTISYEQYF; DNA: TGTGCCAGCAGTTACTCCCGGGACACAATCTCCTACGAGCAGTACTTC
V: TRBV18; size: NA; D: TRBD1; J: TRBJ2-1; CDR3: CASSRDRDNEQFF; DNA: TGTGCCAGCTCACGGGACAGGGACAATGAGCAGTTCTTC
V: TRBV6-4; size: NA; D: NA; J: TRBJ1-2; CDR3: CASSDRGMNGYTF; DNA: TGTGCCAGCAGTGACCGGGGGATGAATGGCTACACCTTC